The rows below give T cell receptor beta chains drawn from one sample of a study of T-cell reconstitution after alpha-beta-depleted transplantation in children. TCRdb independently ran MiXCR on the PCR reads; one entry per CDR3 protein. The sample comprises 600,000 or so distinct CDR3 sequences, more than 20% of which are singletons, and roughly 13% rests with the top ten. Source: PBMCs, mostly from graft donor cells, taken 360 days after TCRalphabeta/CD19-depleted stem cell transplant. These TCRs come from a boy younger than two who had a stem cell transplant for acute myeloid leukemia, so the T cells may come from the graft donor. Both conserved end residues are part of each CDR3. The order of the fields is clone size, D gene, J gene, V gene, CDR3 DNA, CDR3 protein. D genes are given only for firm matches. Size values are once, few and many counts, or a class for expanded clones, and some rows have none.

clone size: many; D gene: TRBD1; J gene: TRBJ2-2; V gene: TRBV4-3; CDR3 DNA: TGCGCCAGCAGCCAAGATTCGTGGGGACAGGGCACCGGGGAGCTGTTTTTT; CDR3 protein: CASSQDSWGQGTGELFF
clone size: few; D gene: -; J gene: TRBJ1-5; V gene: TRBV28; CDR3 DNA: TGTGCCAGCCTGGGACGGAGGAGCAATCAGCCCCAGCATTTT; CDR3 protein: CASLGRRSNQPQHF
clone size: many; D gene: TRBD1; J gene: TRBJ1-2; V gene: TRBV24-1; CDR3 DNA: TGTGCCACCAGTGATTCCGGGACAGGGATCTATGGCTACACCTTC; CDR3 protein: CATSDSGTGIYGYTF
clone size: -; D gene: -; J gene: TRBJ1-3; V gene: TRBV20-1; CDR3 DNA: TGCAGTGCTAGAGATGGGGCCGCCTCTGGAAACACCATATATTTT; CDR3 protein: CSARDGAASGNTIYF
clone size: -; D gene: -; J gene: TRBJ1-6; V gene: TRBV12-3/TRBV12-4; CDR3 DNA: TGTGCCAGCAGGGACACAGACGGAAATTCACCCCTCCACTTT; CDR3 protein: CASRDTDGNSPLHF
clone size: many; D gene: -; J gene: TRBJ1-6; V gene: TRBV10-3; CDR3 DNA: TGTGCCATCAGGGACAGCTATAATTCACCCCTCCACTTT; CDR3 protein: CAIRDSYNSPLHF
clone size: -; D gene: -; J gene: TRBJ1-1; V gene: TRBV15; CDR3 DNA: TGTGCCACCAGCAGAGGGGAAACGAACACTGAAGCTTTCTTT; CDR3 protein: CATSRGETNTEAFF
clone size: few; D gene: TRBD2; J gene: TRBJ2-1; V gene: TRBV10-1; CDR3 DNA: TGCGCCAGCAGTGATTCACTAGCGGGCTCCTACAATGAGCAGTTCTTC; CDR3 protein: CASSDSLAGSYNEQFF
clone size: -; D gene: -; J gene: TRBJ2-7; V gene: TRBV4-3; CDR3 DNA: TGCGCCAGCAGCCAAGGGTCGTCCTTCCACAGGGGAGGGAACGAGCAGTACTTC; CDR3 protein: CASSQGSSFHRGGNEQYF
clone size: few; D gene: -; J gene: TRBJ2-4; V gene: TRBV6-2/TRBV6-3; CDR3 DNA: TGTGCCAGCAGTTACTCGAGGGACAACCCCGGGACCAAAAACATTCAGTACTTC; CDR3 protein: CASSYSRDNPGTKNIQYF
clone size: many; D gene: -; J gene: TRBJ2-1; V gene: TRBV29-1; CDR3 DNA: TGCAGTGCTGTTTGGGGGTACAATGAGCAGTTCTTC; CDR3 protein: CSAVWGYNEQFF
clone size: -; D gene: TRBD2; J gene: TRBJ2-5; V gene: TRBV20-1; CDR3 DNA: TGCAGTGCTAGGGACCTAGCGGTCGGCTATGGGACCCAGTACTTC; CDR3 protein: CSARDLAVGYGTQYF
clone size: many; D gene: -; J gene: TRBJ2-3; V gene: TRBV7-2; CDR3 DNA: TGTGCCAGCAGCCTGACAGGCACTAGCACAGATACGCAGTATTTT; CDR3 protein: CASSLTGTSTDTQYF
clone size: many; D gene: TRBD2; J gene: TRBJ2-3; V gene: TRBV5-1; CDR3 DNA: TGCGCCAGCACCGGGACTAGCGGGGGGGCCATAGATACGCAGTATTTT; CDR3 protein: CASTGTSGGAIDTQYF
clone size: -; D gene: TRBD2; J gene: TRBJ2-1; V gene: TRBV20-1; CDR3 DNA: TGCAGTGCTAGCGGGGGGGGTGACTCCTACAATGAGCAGTTCTTC; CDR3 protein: CSASGGGDSYNEQFF
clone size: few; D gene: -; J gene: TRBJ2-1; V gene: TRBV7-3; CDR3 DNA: TGTGCCAGCAGCTTAACGACTGGCCCCAATGAGCAGTTCTTC; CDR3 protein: CASSLTTGPNEQFF
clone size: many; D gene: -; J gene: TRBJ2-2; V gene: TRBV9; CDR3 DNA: TGTGCCAGCAGCGACCAGGAGTGGAACACCGGGGAGCTGTTTTTT; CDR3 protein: CASSDQEWNTGELFF
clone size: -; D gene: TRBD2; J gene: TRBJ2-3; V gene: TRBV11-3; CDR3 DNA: TGTGCCAGCAGTGGCGGGGGACCGAATACGCAGTATTTT; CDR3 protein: CASSGGGPNTQYF
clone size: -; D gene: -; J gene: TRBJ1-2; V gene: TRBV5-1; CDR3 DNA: TGCGCCAGCAGCTTGGAGAACTATGGCTACACCTTC; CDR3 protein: CASSLENYGYTF
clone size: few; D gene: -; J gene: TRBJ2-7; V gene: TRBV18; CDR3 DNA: TGTGCCAGCTCACCATGGGGAACCTACGAGCAGTACTTC; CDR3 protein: CASSPWGTYEQYF
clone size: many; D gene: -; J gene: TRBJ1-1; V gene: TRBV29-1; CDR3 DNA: TGCAGCGTTGAAGTCCTTGGAGGGGCTGAAGCTTTCTTT; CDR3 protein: CSVEVLGGAEAFF
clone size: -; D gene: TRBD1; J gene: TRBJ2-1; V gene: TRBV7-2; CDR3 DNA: TGTGCCAGCAGTAGGACAGGGGCTTCCTACAATGAGCAGTTCTTC; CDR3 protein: CASSRTGASYNEQFF
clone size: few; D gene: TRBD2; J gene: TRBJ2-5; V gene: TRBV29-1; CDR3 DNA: TGCAGCGTCCGGGGGGCGCGGACTAGCGGGTTTCAAGAGACCCAGTACTTC; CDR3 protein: CSVRGARTSGFQETQYF
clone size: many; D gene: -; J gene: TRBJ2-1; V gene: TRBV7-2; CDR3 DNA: TGTGCCAGCAACTTCCCTAAACGGGAGCGCCTTAATGAGCAGTTCTTC; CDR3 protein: CASNFPKRERLNEQFF
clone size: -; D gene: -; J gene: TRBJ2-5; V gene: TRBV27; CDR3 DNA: TGTGCCAGCAGTTCCCGGGACTCAGAAGAGACCCAGTACTTC; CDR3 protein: CASSSRDSEETQYF
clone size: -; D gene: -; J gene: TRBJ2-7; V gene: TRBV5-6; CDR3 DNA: TGTGCCAGCAGCTTGATAAGAGGAGATAACGAGCAGTACTTC; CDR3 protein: CASSLIRGDNEQYF
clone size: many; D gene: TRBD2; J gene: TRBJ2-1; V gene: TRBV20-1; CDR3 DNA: TGCAGTGCTAGAGATCCCCAGCGGGGCCGGTCCTACAATGAGCAGTTCTTC; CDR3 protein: CSARDPQRGRSYNEQFF
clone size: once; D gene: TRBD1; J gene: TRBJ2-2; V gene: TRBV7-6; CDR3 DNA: TGTGCCAGCAGCTTAGGGGGACAGGGGACGACCGGGGAGCTGTTTTTT; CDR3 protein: CASSLGGQGTTGELFF
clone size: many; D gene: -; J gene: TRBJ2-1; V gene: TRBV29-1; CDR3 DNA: TGCAGCGTTGTCACCCATTCCTACAATGAGCAGTTCTTC; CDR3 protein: CSVVTHSYNEQFF